This TCR beta chain was found in a study of blood T cell repertoires in COVID-19. Whole-study context: Both acute and convalescent COVID-19 samples were obtained from the United States, Italy and Spain. T cells, B-cell-depleted T cells, or PBMCs supplied cDNA or gDNA.

This clone has more than one count but fewer than ten. CDR1 MNHEY and CDR2 SVGEGT come from the germline V gene. The junction had 10 bases not matched to a gene; V was cut back by 4 bases and J by 5 bases. This CDR3 is built from 16 residues. Methods used by the authors: Reference gene primer amplification gave nucleated cell count estimates. Sequencing was performed with immunoSEQ multiplex PCR; in TCRdb, only in-frame clones are kept and a portion is missing. The V and J calls and the clone size are those of that table, but D and trimming were determined from the DNA. This table holds tens of thousands of clones, 70% to 90% found once.

The sequencing input was peripheral blood. The rearrangement uses TRBV6-2 or TRBV6-3 and TRBJ2-7, with 11 bases fitting TRBD2. This receptor was taken from an elderly man with acute or convalescent COVID-19. CDR3 DNA: TGTGCCAGCAGTTCCCCCGGGACTAGCGGTTACGACGAGCAGTACTTC. Amino acids: CASSSPGTSGYDEQYF.